One and the same sample provided the 30 T cell receptor beta chains below, sequenced in a study of cytomegalovirus exposure and HLA in healthy donors. Vbeta (60) and Jbeta (13) primers were used in the PCR. Profiled with immunoSEQ multiplex PCR; TCRdb holds only in-frame clones, not every one. The table gives 40,000 to 50,000 clones; the top ten clones make up more than 1.5% of it. The sample taken for sequencing was PBMCs. The receptors were gathered from a woman aged 30 to 39 in good health and CMV-seronegative.

The gene calls are TRBV4-2 and TRBJ2-1; weak D call: TRBD2 (6 bases). This CDR3 contains 16 residues. V was pared by 0 bases and J by 7 bases, with 16 bases between. Germline V gives CDR1 LGHNA, CDR2 YNFKEQ. The CDR3 is CASSQEGTGGVNEQFF. The CDR3 coding sequence is TGTGCCAGCAGCCAAGAAGGGACCGGAGGGGTGAATGAGCAGTTCTTC.

The J gene is TRBJ2-2, the V gene TRBV5-1, with 7 bases identical to TRBD1. V shed 1 base and J 5 bases; nucleotides not matched to a gene: 5. Germline V gene data show CDR1 as SGHRS and CDR2 as YFSETQ. The CDR3 runs to 15 residues. The CDR3 coding sequence is TGCGCCAGCAGCTTGAGAGGGGGCTCGACCGGGGAGCTGTTTTTT. Protein: CASSLRGGSTGELFF.

V and J are TRBV4-2 and TRBJ2-7, with TRBD2 identical over 9 bases. Germline loops: CDR1 LGHNA, CDR2 YNFKEQ. Trimming cost V 6 bases and J 4 bases; bases outside gene matches: 10. The CDR3 contains 15 residues. In nucleotides, the CDR3 is TGTGCCAGCAGTACAATAGCGGGAGTTAGTTACGAGCAGTACTTC. Protein product: CASSTIAGVSYEQYF.

This chain connects TRBV19 to TRBJ2-7; 10 nucleotides match TRBD2. Germline loops: CDR1 LNHDA, CDR2 SQIVND (reference sequence). V shed 5 bases, J shed 7 bases, and the junction held 11 bases outside the gene matches. This CDR3 is built from 15 residues. The CDR3 nucleotides read TGTGCCAGTAGTCCGAGACTAGCGGGCCCTTGGGAGCAGTACTTC. Protein: CASSPRLAGPWEQYF.

The chain joins TRBV5-1 to TRBJ2-1; TRBD2 aligns across 14 bases. The length of the CDR3 is 15 residues. The germline CDR1 and CDR2 sequences are SGHRS and YFSETQ. V trimming: 4 bases; J trimming: 7 bases; junction bases outside the gene matches: 4. CDR3 sequence: CASSIGTSGSNEQFF. The CDR3 coding sequence is TGCGCCAGCAGCATTGGGACTAGCGGGAGTAATGAGCAGTTCTTC. Supplemented by reference TRBV5-1 and TRBJ2-1, the full variable domain reads KAGVTQTPRYLIKTRGQQVTLSCSPISGHRSVSWYQQTPGQGLQFLFEYFSETQRNKGNFPGRFSGRQFSNSRSEMNVSTLELGDSALYLCASSIGTSGSNEQFFGPGTRLTVL.

The gene calls are TRBV5-1 and TRBJ2-2; 10 nucleotides agree with TRBD2. CDR1 is SGHRS and CDR2 is YFSETQ in the germline V gene. V shed 0 bases, J shed 2 bases, and the junction held 7 bases outside the gene matches. The CDR3 covers 18 residues. CDR3 in DNA: TGCGCCAGCAGCTTGGCCTTTCTACTAGCGGGAAACACCGGGGAGCTGTTTTTT. Translating gives CASSLAFLLAGNTGELFF.

The gene calls are TRBV18 and TRBJ1-2; 7 bases match TRBD1. The CDR3 sequence is 14 residues long. Germline values: CDR1 KGHSH, CDR2 LQKENI. V lost 4 bases and J lost 5; bases outside the gene matches: 7. The CDR3 spells CASSLRDSEYGYTF. The CDR3 DNA reads as TGTGCCAGCTCACTCCGGGACAGTGAGTATGGCTACACCTTC.

The chain carries TRBV30 and TRBJ2-2; 8 bases are a match to TRBD2. Germline V CDR1 and CDR2: GTSNPN, SVGIG (reference sequence). CDR3 length: 16 amino acids. With V trimmed by 0 bases and J by 1 base, 4 bases remained unmatched. The CDR3 protein is CAWSVTGGVNTGELFF. CDR3 in DNA: TGTGCCTGGAGTGTGACGGGAGGGGTGAACACCGGGGAGCTGTTTTTT.

The rearrangement links TRBV19 to TRBJ2-7; TRBD1 agrees at 7 bases. Germline CDR1 LNHDA, CDR2 SQIVND (reference sequence). The CDR3 covers 13 residues. V was pared by 6 bases and J by 4 bases, with 6 bases of the junction left unmatched. The CDR3 region has the DNA TGTGCCAGTAGCGAGGCAGGGGGTTACGAGCAGTACTTC. Translation gives CASSEAGGYEQYF.

The chain couples TRBV7-7 to TRBJ2-5; 8 bases line up with TRBD2. Looked up from germline, CDR1 is SSHAT and CDR2 is FNYEAQ (reference sequence). This CDR3 is built from 15 residues. V dropped 5 bases and J dropped 5; count of bases not matched to a gene: 10. CDR3 DNA: TGTGCCAGCAGCCCCGGGACTAGTCGGGGGGAGACCCAGTACTTC. This gives the protein CASSPGTSRGETQYF. Combining the CDR3 with reference TRBV7-7 and TRBJ2-5 gives the whole variable domain GAGVSQSPRYKVTKRGQDVTLRCDPISSHATLYWYQQALGQGPEFLTYFNYEAQPDKSGLPSDRFSAERPEGSISTLTIQRTEQRDSAMYRCASSPGTSRGETQYFGPGTRLLVL.

The chain employs TRBV19 and TRBJ1-5; no reliable D call. V was clipped by 4 bases and J by 4 bases, with 8 bases between them. Germline V gene lookup returns CDR1 LNHDA and CDR2 SQIVND (reference sequence). CDR3 size: 13 residues. This chain's CDR3 is CASSTRKNQPQHF. The CDR3 DNA is TGTGCCAGTAGTACGAGGAAAAATCAGCCCCAGCATTTT.

In DNA, the CDR3 is TGTGCCAGCAGCCCGTGGACAGGAAGCTCCTACGAGCAGTACTTC. Its translation: CASSPWTGSSYEQYF. The chain joins TRBV28 to TRBJ2-7, with 7 nucleotides matching TRBD1. CDR3 size: 15 residues. Germline V gives CDR1 MDHEN, CDR2 SYDVKM. J gave up 0 bases and V 6 bases, and 8 bases lay outside the gene matches.

This rearrangement joins TRBV19 to TRBJ1-1; the D gene is possibly TRBD1 (5 bases). The germline CDR1 and CDR2 sequences are LNHDA and SQIVND (reference sequence). The CDR3 is made up of 13 amino acids. Trimming took off 1 base at V and 5 bases at J, with 8 bases between the two ends. The CDR3 DNA reads as TGTGCCAGTAGTATAGTGGGGGGAACTGAAGCTTTCTTT. As protein: CASSIVGGTEAFF. Full variable domain (rest looked up from reference TRBV19 and TRBJ1-1): DGGITQSPKYLFRKEGQNVTLSCEQNLNHDAMYWYRQDPGQGLRLIYYSQIVNDFQKGDIAEGYSVSREKKESFPLTVTSAQKNPTAFYLCASSIVGGTEAFFGQGTRLTVV.

This chain links TRBV27 with TRBJ2-7; TRBD1 is a possible D gene (5 bases). V was pared by 5 bases and J by 9 bases, with 26 bases between. CDR1 is MNHEY, CDR2 SMNVEV, per germline (reference sequence). The CDR3 contains 16 residues. This chain's CDR3 is CASSPVTDSRPYWQYF. DNA of the CDR3: TGTGCCAGCAGTCCCGTGACAGACTCTCGCCCTTACTGGCAGTACTTC.

The chain couples TRBV7-2 to TRBJ2-3; 14 nucleotides line up with TRBD2. CDR3 length: 18 amino acids. The trim removed 1 base at V and 3 bases at J, leaving 6 bases unmatched. Germline lookup yields CDR1 SGHTA and CDR2 FQGNSA. As DNA, the CDR3 is TGTGCCAGCAGCTTAGTAGTGACTAGCGGGAGGGGAACAGATACGCAGTATTTT. This codes for CASSLVVTSGRGTDTQYF.

This chain uses TRBV19 with TRBJ1-5; D not resolved. This CDR3 region has 16 residues. Between the trimmed V and J ends, which lost 5 bases and 3 bases, there was a span of 17 bases. Germline V CDR1 and CDR2: LNHDA, SQIVND (reference sequence). This chain's CDR3 is CASSSHPWQVNQPQHF. CDR3 DNA: TGTGCCAGTAGTTCCCACCCCTGGCAGGTCAATCAGCCCCAGCATTTT.

The V call is TRBV6-5, the J call TRBJ2-7, with TRBD1 as a possible D gene (5 bases). Trimming took 2 bases from V and 3 from J, leaving 8 bases between them. CDR3 size: 13 residues. Germline V lookup: CDR1 MNHEY, CDR2 SVGAGI. For the CDR3, the DNA is TGTGCCAGCAGTTACAGGGGCGACTACGAGCAGTACTTC. Translating it yields CASSYRGDYEQYF.

This chain connects TRBV29-1 to TRBJ2-4; D perhaps matches TRBD1 (6 bases). Trimming took 4 bases from V and 1 from J, leaving 14 bases between them. CDR3 length: 15 amino acids. Germline V gene data show CDR1 as SQVTM and CDR2 as ANQGSEA. CDR3 DNA: TGCAGCGTTGCAACCGTGACAGGCGCCAAAAACATTCAGTACTTC. Translating gives CSVATVTGAKNIQYF.

The V and J genes are TRBV18 and TRBJ2-4, with 8 positions matching TRBD2. CDR1 is KGHSH and CDR2 is LQKENI in the germline V gene. The CDR3 contains 19 residues. V lost 2 bases to trimming and J lost 0 bases; unmatched junction nucleotides: 12. This chain's CDR3 is CASSPGAERESIAKNIQYF. CDR3 sequence (DNA): TGTGCCAGCTCACCAGGGGCGGAGCGGGAGAGTATAGCCAAAAACATTCAGTACTTC.

The chain's CDR3 is CASSSRDKAYEQYF. The CDR3 DNA reads TGTGCCAGCAGCTCCCGGGACAAGGCCTACGAGCAGTACTTC. V usage is TRBV7-2 and J usage is TRBJ2-7, with D possibly being TRBD1 (6 bases). The germline V gene has CDR1 SGHTA and CDR2 FQGNSA. The CDR3 is 14 residues long. V lost 4 bases and J 2 bases, leaving 12 bases between the germline ends.

The rearrangement links TRBV7-9 to TRBJ1-1, with 8 bases fitting TRBD1. Germline V gene sequence: CDR1 SEHNR, CDR2 FQNEAQ (reference sequence). The CDR3 runs 14 residues. J lost 1 base, V lost 4 bases, and 2 bases had no gene match. The chain's CDR3 is CASSSTGANTEAFF. The CDR3 DNA follows: TGTGCCAGCAGCTCGACAGGGGCGAACACTGAAGCTTTCTTT.

The gene calls are TRBV6-1 and TRBJ1-5, with TRBD1 identical over 9 bases. Losses at the gene ends were 4 bases for V and 1 base for J; bases not matched to a gene: 5. Germline V gene lookup returns CDR1 MNHNS and CDR2 SASEGT. The CDR3 is 16 amino acids. The CDR3 here is CASSGPGTGSNQPQHF. CDR3 nucleotides: TGTGCCAGCAGTGGACCTGGGACAGGGAGCAATCAGCCCCAGCATTTT.

The chain uses TRBV13 and TRBJ2-7; D is unclear. The CDR3 consists of 12 residues. Per the germline V gene, CDR1 is PRHDT and CDR2 is FYEKMQ (reference sequence). The V end was cut by 2 bases, the J end by 3 bases, with 5 bases between. DNA of the CDR3: TGTGCCAGCAGCTTATACGGCTACGAGCAGTACTTC. It codes for CASSLYGYEQYF.

This chain connects TRBV18 to TRBJ2-2; possible D gene TRBD2, 6 bases. The CDR3 extends over 16 amino acids. V gave up 3 bases and J gave up 0 bases, with 11 bases separating them. The germline CDR1 and CDR2 sequences are KGHSH and LQKENI. CDR3 loop: CASSPEAGTNTGELFF. CDR3 sequence (DNA): TGTGCCAGCTCACCCGAGGCGGGAACGAACACCGGGGAGCTGTTTTTT. The whole variable domain, remainder taken from reference TRBV18 and TRBJ2-2, is NAGVMQNPRHLVRRRGQEARLRCSPMKGHSHVYWYRQLPEEGLKFMVYLQKENIIDESGMPKERFSAEFPKEGPSILRIQQVVRGDSAAYFCASSPEAGTNTGELFFGEGSRLTVL.

This rearrangement joins TRBV7-3 to TRBJ2-3; 8 nucleotides line up with TRBD1. Trimming removed 5 bases from V and 3 bases from J; junction bases left unmatched: 4. Per germline, CDR1 SGHTA and CDR2 FQGTGA. There are 14 residues in the CDR3. In nucleotides, the CDR3 is TGTGCCAGCAGCAACCGACAGGGGACAGATACGCAGTATTTT. Its translation is CASSNRQGTDTQYF.

The rearrangement uses TRBV7-9 and TRBJ2-1, with D tentatively TRBD2 (5 bases). Germline V gives CDR1 SEHNR, CDR2 FQNEAQ (reference sequence). V was shortened by 3 bases and J by 6 bases, with 12 bases between the two germline ends. The CDR3 extends over 14 amino acids. This chain's CDR3 is CASSLRAGPNEQFF. In nucleotides, the CDR3 is TGTGCCAGCAGCTTGAGGGCAGGTCCCAATGAGCAGTTCTTC.

The genes are TRBV27 and TRBJ2-7, with a possible D match to TRBD1 (5 bases). The CDR3 runs to 14 residues. The V end was cut by 6 bases, the J end by 3 bases, with 15 bases between. Germline values: CDR1 MNHEY, CDR2 SMNVEV (reference sequence). The CDR3 sequence is CASSYQGIDYEQYF. The CDR3 DNA reads TGTGCCAGCAGCTACCAGGGAATAGACTACGAGCAGTACTTC.

The genes are TRBV25-1 and TRBJ2-1, with 13 bases lining up with TRBD2. The CDR3 runs 16 residues. In germline, CDR1 is MGHDK, CDR2 SYGVNS. With 0 bases clipped from V and 9 bases from J, the junction kept 5 bases outside the gene matches. The CDR3 bases are TGTGCCAGCAGTGAATATGGGACTAGCGGGAAAATTGAGCAGTTCTTC. Residues: CASSEYGTSGKIEQFF.

The genes are TRBV5-1 and TRBJ2-2; D is possibly TRBD1 (5 bases). This CDR3 has 16 residues. CDR1 is SGHRS and CDR2 is YFSETQ in the germline V gene. Trimming shortened V by 0 bases and J by 0 bases, and 9 bases separated the two germline ends. The CDR3 sequence: CASSLAVGANTGELFF. In DNA form, the CDR3 reads TGCGCCAGCAGCTTGGCCGTAGGGGCGAACACCGGGGAGCTGTTTTTT.

V usage is TRBV19 and J usage is TRBJ2-7, with D possibly matching TRBD1 (6 bases). V lost 3 bases and J lost 2, with 14 bases in between. Germline CDR1 reads LNHDA; CDR2 reads SQIVND (reference sequence). This CDR3 has 15 residues. CDR3: CASSIGPGEPYEQYF. The CDR3 bases are TGTGCCAGTAGTATCGGCCCAGGGGAACCCTACGAGCAGTACTTC. Drawing the rest from reference TRBV19 and TRBJ2-7, the complete variable domain is DGGITQSPKYLFRKEGQNVTLSCEQNLNHDAMYWYRQDPGQGLRLIYYSQIVNDFQKGDIAEGYSVSREKKESFPLTVTSAQKNPTAFYLCASSIGPGEPYEQYFGPGTRLTVT.